The 31 T cell receptor beta chains below come from one sample, sequenced in a study of regulatory T cells in long-lasting Graves disease. Time point reported: newly diagnosed GD, antithyroid drugs for less than 3 months. Isolated PBMC RNA provided the starting material for the TCR library. CDR3 regions were amplified by Arm-PCR using iRepertoire HTBI primers to build TCR beta libraries. TCRdb recomputed calls from the multiplex PCR reads with MiXCR, one row per CDR3 protein. The sample includes 200,000 to 250,000 distinct CDR3 sequences, 20% to 25% of them seen just once. The input for sequencing was peripheral blood mononuclear cells (PBMCs), taken at new diagnosis, from a patient treated with antithyroid drugs. Receptors were obtained from a female donor with Graves disease.

This clonotype was counted ten times or more. This chain joins TRBV4-1 and TRBJ1-5, with D uncertain. This CDR3 spans 15 amino acids. Germline values: CDR1 MGHRA, CDR2 YSYEKL. V was pared by 4 bases and J by 0 bases, with 10 bases between. The CDR3 DNA follows: TGCGCCAGCAGCCCCCCAGGTGGTAGCAATCAGCCCCAGCATTTT. This gives the protein CASSPPGGSNQPQHF.

This clonotype was recorded at least ten times. This chain connects TRBV19 to TRBJ1-2; 7 bases match TRBD1. The CDR3 extends over 13 amino acids. With V trimmed by 10 bases and J by 4 bases, 9 bases remained unmatched. Germline loops: CDR1 LNHDA, CDR2 SQIVND (reference sequence). The DNA of the CDR3 is TGTGCCACCAACACTGCAGGGGGCTATGGCTACACCTTC. Protein: CATNTAGGYGYTF.

Many counts were recorded for this clonotype. The chain couples TRBV14 to TRBJ2-1; D is uncertain. V lost 4 bases and J lost 9, with 7 bases in between. This CDR3 has 11 amino acids. Germline CDR1 SGHDN, CDR2 FVKESK. CDR3 protein: CASSRKAEQFF. The CDR3, as DNA: TGTGCCAGCAGCCGCAAAGCTGAGCAGTTCTTC.

In this sample, this clonotype turned up many times. The chain links TRBV7-9 to TRBJ2-3; no firm D call. Germline loops: CDR1 SEHNR, CDR2 FQNEAQ (reference sequence). This CDR3 region has 13 residues. Trimming removed 2 bases at V and 4 bases at J, with 7 bases between. As DNA, the CDR3 is TGTGCCAGCAGCTTATTGGGGTCAGATACGCAGTATTTT. It specifies CASSLLGSDTQYF.

Many counts were recorded for this clonotype. This CDR3 is CASSQQVSSNTEAFF. The CDR3 DNA follows: TGCGCCAGCAGCCAACAGGTTTCCTCGAACACTGAAGCTTTCTTT. The chain has TRBV4-1 and TRBJ1-1; D remains unclear. The CDR3 runs to 15 residues. Germline-derived CDR1 and CDR2 are MGHRA and YSYEKL. Trimming took 2 bases from V and 1 from J, leaving 11 bases between them.

In this sample, this clonotype turned up a few times. The chain couples TRBV20-1 to TRBJ1-2; TRBD1 aligns across 7 bases. Unmatched junction bases numbered 5, after V lost 5 bases and J lost 5 bases. The CDR3 totals 12 residues. Germline assignment: CDR1 DFQATT and CDR2 SNEGSKA (reference sequence). The CDR3 region is CSAVQGEYGYTF. The DNA for the CDR3 is TGCAGTGCTGTTCAGGGGGAATATGGCTACACCTTC.

This clonotype was observed a handful of times. The chain combines TRBV14 with TRBJ2-5; no definite D call. This CDR3 is 13 amino acids long. Germline V CDR1 and CDR2: SGHDN, FVKESK. The V end lost 2 bases, the J end lost 6 bases, and 10 bases lay between the germline ends. CDR3 in DNA: TGTGCCAGCAGCCAAATTAGTGGGAAGACCCAGTACTTC. It translates to CASSQISGKTQYF.

This clonotype was seen many times. The chain combines TRBV20-1 with TRBJ2-4; D assignment may be TRBD1 or TRBD2 (5 bases each). The CDR3 loop spans 14 amino acids. Germline CDR1 DFQATT, CDR2 SNEGSKA (reference sequence). V lost 2 bases and J 1 base, leaving 9 bases between the germline ends. The CDR3 DNA is TGCAGTGCTAGACGAGGGGAGGCCAAAAACATTCAGTACTTC. This codes for CSARRGEAKNIQYF.

The V and J genes are TRBV19 and TRBJ2-3; 7 nucleotides agree with TRBD2. The ends lost 7 bases at V and 1 base at J; junction bases unmatched: 5. Germline loops: CDR1 LNHDA, CDR2 SQIVND (reference sequence). CDR3 length: 14 residues. CDR3 coding DNA: TGTGCCAGTAAAACTAGCGTTGGCACAGATACGCAGTATTTT. Its protein is CASKTSVGTDTQYF.

The chain links TRBV6-2 or TRBV6-3 to TRBJ2-2; 12 nucleotides align to TRBD2. Germline V gives CDR1 MNHEY, CDR2 SVGEGT. The CDR3 covers 17 residues. With 4 bases clipped from V and 2 bases from J, the junction kept 5 bases outside the gene matches. The CDR3 sequence is CASSWTSGKQNTGELFF. The CDR3 nucleotides read TGTGCCAGCAGTTGGACTAGCGGGAAACAAAACACCGGGGAGCTGTTTTTT.

The chain employs TRBV5-6 and TRBJ1-3, with no clear D. This CDR3 is 14 amino acids long. V lost 4 bases to trimming and J lost 1 base, with 9 bases between them. In germline, CDR1 is SGHDT, CDR2 YYEEEE. The CDR3 region is CASSRAGSGNTIYF. Written as DNA, the CDR3 is TGTGCCAGCAGCCGCGCTGGGTCTGGAAACACCATATATTTT.

This clonotype appeared many times. V and J are TRBV6-1 and TRBJ2-1; 7 bases are a match to TRBD1. The germline CDR1 and CDR2 sequences are MNHNS and SASEGT. The CDR3 loop spans 12 amino acids. The J segment lost 10 bases and the V segment lost 5 bases, leaving 5 bases of the junction unmatched. This CDR3 is CASSRQGREQFF. The CDR3, as DNA: TGTGCCAGCAGTCGACAGGGAAGGGAGCAGTTCTTC.

A remark on this clonotype: Just one base apart from a much larger clone, this may be a read error. DNA for the CDR3: TGTGCCAGCAGCTACGCAGTGGGCGAGGGTGAGACCCAGTACTTC. Its translation is CASSYAVGEGETQYF. The chain links TRBV7-2 to TRBJ2-5, with a possible D match to TRBD2 (5 bases). The CDR3 has 15 amino acids. The ends were cut back, 4 bases at V and 5 bases at J, with 17 bases in the middle. Germline V gives CDR1 SGHTA, CDR2 FQGNSA.

This rearrangement joins TRBV11-2 to TRBJ2-7, with 7 bases aligning to TRBD2. This CDR3 is 16 amino acids long. CDR1 SGHAT and CDR2 FQNNGV come from the germline V gene. The V segment lost 6 bases and the J segment 0 bases; nucleotides outside the gene matches: 11. CDR3 sequence: CASREAGGWSSYEQYF. The CDR3 DNA reads TGTGCCAGCAGAGAGGCCGGGGGGTGGAGCTCCTACGAGCAGTACTTC.

This clonotype has at least ten counts. The junction shows a germline mismatch at one end, possibly a read error. The chain links TRBV5-1 to TRBJ2-7; 7 bases line up with TRBD1. Germline V lookup: CDR1 SGHRS, CDR2 YFSETQ. The CDR3 has 15 residues. Here the CDR3 DNA reads TGTGCCAGCAGCTGGGACGGGACAGAGAGACGCGAGCAGTACTTC. It specifies CASSWDGTERREQYF.

This clonotype has a count of ten or more. The chain couples TRBV16 to TRBJ2-3, with no clear D. The CDR3 covers 12 residues. Germline V gene data show CDR1 as KGHSY and CDR2 as FQNENV. V was pared by 0 bases and J by 3 bases, with 1 base between. CDR3 residues: CASSQSTDTQYF. CDR3 nucleotide sequence: TGTGCCAGCAGCCAATCTACAGATACGCAGTATTTT.

In this sample, this clonotype turned up many times. The rearrangement joins TRBV5-5 to TRBJ2-5; no definite D call. This CDR3 has 13 residues. Deletions cut 1 base from V and 1 base from J, with 5 bases between. Germline V gene data show CDR1 as SGHKS and CDR2 as YYEKEE (reference sequence). The CDR3 sequence: CASSLRIQETQYF. The CDR3 nucleotides read TGTGCCAGCAGCTTGCGGATCCAAGAGACCCAGTACTTC.

The chain has TRBV4-1 and TRBJ2-1; D is uncertain. The germline V gene has CDR1 MGHRA and CDR2 YSYEKL. V lost 4 bases to trimming and J lost 0 bases, with 13 bases between them. CDR3 length equals 16 residues. The CDR3 spells CASSPLSSSSYNEQFF. DNA for the CDR3: TGCGCCAGCAGCCCTTTGAGTTCTAGCTCCTACAATGAGCAGTTCTTC.

This clonotype was seen ten or more times. The chain recombines TRBV7-2 with TRBJ1-4, with 8 nucleotides matching TRBD1. The V and J ends lost 1 base and 4 bases, in that order; junction bases with no gene match: 5. The CDR3 is 16 residues long. Per germline, CDR1 SGHTA and CDR2 FQGNSA. CDR3 DNA: TGTGCCAGCAGCTTAGGAGGACAGGGTAGTAATGAAAAACTGTTTTTT. Translation gives CASSLGGQGSNEKLFF.

This clonotype was detected a few times. The chain employs TRBV7-3 and TRBJ2-2; D gene uncertain. V was trimmed by 6 bases and J by 0 bases, leaving 5 bases between them. Germline loops: CDR1 SGHTA, CDR2 FQGTGA. There are 13 residues in the CDR3. CDR3 DNA: TGTGCCAGCAGGGAGTCGAACACCGGGGAGCTGTTTTTT. Translation: CASRESNTGELFF.

This clonotype occurred many times. The chain is built from TRBV11-2 and TRBJ2-5; a weak D match, TRBD1 (5 bases). From germline, CDR1 is SGHAT and CDR2 FQNNGV. The CDR3 is made up of 15 amino acids. V was clipped by 0 bases and J by 5 bases, with 13 bases between them. The chain's CDR3 is CASSLEWGGAETQYF. CDR3 in DNA: TGTGCCAGCAGCTTAGAATGGGGCGGCGCGGAGACCCAGTACTTC.

Ten or more counts support this clonotype. The chain couples TRBV7-3 to TRBJ2-5, with 9 bases fitting TRBD1. This CDR3 has 14 residues. The junction had 7 bases not matched to a gene; V was cut back by 4 bases and J by 7 bases. The V gene's germline CDR1 is SGHTA and CDR2 FQGTGA. The CDR3 nucleotides read TGTGCCAGCAGCTCTACAGGGGGCGCCGGGACCCAGTACTTC. Its protein is CASSSTGGAGTQYF.

This clonotype was observed many times. J is TRBJ2-3 and V is TRBV6-1; the D is unclear. This CDR3 spans 13 amino acids. V dropped 7 bases and J dropped 1 base, with 9 bases sitting between them. Germline assignment: CDR1 MNHNS and CDR2 SASEGT. CDR3 nucleotides: TGTGCCAGCACCATAGACGGCACAGATACGCAGTATTTT. This codes for CASTIDGTDTQYF.

This clonotype was seen ten or more times. The chain carries TRBV3-1 and TRBJ1-4, with no clear D. Trimming took 3 bases from V and 8 from J, leaving 4 bases between them. CDR1 and CDR2 from the germline V gene are LGHDT and YNNKEL (reference sequence). This CDR3 is 11 amino acids long. CDR3 region: CASSQEEKLFF. The CDR3 bases are TGTGCCAGCAGCCAGGAAGAAAAACTGTTTTTT.

The table lists this clonotype with many counts. This sequence joins TRBV30 and TRBJ2-7, with TRBD2 matching 11 bases. This CDR3 contains 12 residues. J gave up 6 bases and V 2 bases, and 0 bases lay outside the gene matches. Germline V lookup: CDR1 GTSNPN, CDR2 SVGIG (reference sequence). The CDR3 sequence is CAWSTSGSEQYF. The CDR3 DNA is TGTGCCTGGAGTACTAGCGGGAGCGAGCAGTACTTC.

This clonotype was detected a few times. This chain links TRBV6-1 with TRBJ2-4; the D gene is possibly TRBD2 (5 bases). The CDR3 is 14 residues long. Trimming shortened V by 1 base and J by 15 bases, and 19 bases separated the two germline ends. In germline, CDR1 is MNHNS, CDR2 SASEGT. The CDR3 DNA reads TGTGCCAGCAGTGAAGATGTAAGGGTGAGGGATTGGTACTTC. Amino acids: CASSEDVRVRDWYF.

This clonotype was seen only a few times. This rearrangement joins TRBV20-1 to TRBJ2-3, with TRBD1 matching over 9 bases. Per germline, CDR1 DFQATT and CDR2 SNEGSKA (reference sequence). With 5 bases clipped from V and 6 bases from J, the junction kept 9 bases outside the gene matches. The length of the CDR3 is 14 residues. The CDR3 DNA reads TGCAGTGCTTCGCCGGGACAGGGTAGGGATACGCAGTATTTT. Its translation is CSASPGQGRDTQYF.

This clonotype appeared a few times. The J gene is TRBJ2-7, the V gene TRBV20-1; 10 bases fit TRBD1. CDR1 is DFQATT, CDR2 SNEGSKA, per germline (reference sequence). V trimming: 8 bases; J trimming: 6 bases; junction bases outside the gene matches: 7. This CDR3 is built from 12 residues. The CDR3 DNA sequence: TGCAGTTACGACAGGGGGCCAGGCGAGCAGTACTTC. Translated, it gives CSYDRGPGEQYF.

This clonotype was counted many times. The V gene is TRBV7-2, the J gene TRBJ2-3, with 9 bases identical to TRBD2. The germline gives CDR1 SGHTA, CDR2 FQGNSA. J gave up 8 bases and V 2 bases, and 8 bases lay outside the gene matches. The CDR3 consists of 15 residues. The CDR3 DNA is TGTGCCAGCAGCTTAAAGGTAGCGGGAGTGTCTACGCAGTATTTT. This translates into CASSLKVAGVSTQYF.

This chain connects TRBV10-3 to TRBJ2-3; no clear D. Trimming pared 3 bases from V and 4 bases from J, leaving 14 bases between. CDR1 ENHRY and CDR2 SYGVKD come from the germline V gene. The CDR3 runs 15 residues. The CDR3 region is CAISEADSWADTQYF. CDR3 DNA: TGTGCCATCAGTGAAGCTGATAGTTGGGCAGATACGCAGTATTTT.

The sample holds many counts of this clonotype. V is TRBV27 and J is TRBJ2-7; 10 positions match TRBD1. The germline V gene has CDR1 MNHEY and CDR2 SMNVEV (reference sequence). The CDR3 runs to 15 residues. The V gene end was trimmed by 4 bases and the J gene end by 5 bases; junction bases not matched to a gene: 8. CDR3 DNA: TGTGCCAGCAGTTCGGGGACAGGGGCTCTTAACGAGCAGTACTTC. This gives the protein CASSSGTGALNEQYF.